This TCR beta chain is from a study of blood T cells in healthy people across ages. Study conclusions and caveats: Higher diversity and more naive CD4+ cells were features of long-lived donors, compared to aged donors.

Worth noting for this clonotype: Its antigen is currently unknown. Mismatch with germline at one junction end may stem from a read error.

For the second PCR, which ran for roughly 6 to 11 cycles, a sample-barcoded 5' primer and a J-beta primer mix were used. TCRdb passed the 5' RACE reads through MiXCR, listing each CDR3 protein once. Seen here are roughly 1,800,000 distinct CDR3 sequences, around half observed once, and the top ten hold around 2.1%. The sample taken for sequencing was blood. The sequence came from a woman between 40 and 55 years old in good health.

CDR3 in DNA: TGTGCCAGCAGCCAGATACTTGGGGGCGCGGTCGGGGAGCTGTTCTTC. This encodes CASSQILGGAVGELFF. V gene TRBV4-2 combines with J gene TRBJ2-1; a weak D match, TRBD1 (6 bases). The CDR3 is made up of 16 amino acids. Per the germline V gene, CDR1 is LGHNA and CDR2 is YNFKEQ.